This is a list of T cell receptor beta chains from one sample in a study of cytomegalovirus exposure and HLA in healthy donors. TCRdb's copy holds only in-frame clones and misses some; the assay was immunoSEQ multiplex PCR. The profile shows 70,000 to 95,000 clones, around 78% of them singletons. The sample comprised PBMCs. The source is a man aged 35 to 55 in good health and CMV-seronegative. Both conserved end residues are part of each CDR3.

J gene: TRBJ1-1
V gene: TRBV7-8
CDR3 protein: CASSTTGLSTEAFF

J gene: TRBJ2-5
V gene: TRBV2
CDR3 protein: CASSSGTGAGETQYF

J gene: TRBJ2-1
V gene: TRBV13
CDR3 protein: CASSQGLGEQFF

J gene: TRBJ2-7
V gene: TRBV11-2
CDR3 protein: CASSLTRGITGGPSYEQYF

J gene: TRBJ2-1
V gene: TRBV5-1
CDR3 protein: CASSMTRAVSDEQFF

J gene: TRBJ2-1
V gene: TRBV6-1
CDR3 protein: CASSDDRAPYNEQFF

J gene: TRBJ2-2
V gene: TRBV5-5
CDR3 protein: CASSLEGTGELFF

J gene: TRBJ1-4
V gene: TRBV6-6
CDR3 protein: CASRPAGDRVRKLFF

J gene: TRBJ2-7
V gene: TRBV9
CDR3 protein: CASSVEGDDGGEQYF

J gene: TRBJ2-3
V gene: TRBV7-6
CDR3 protein: CASSLEMKREGPTDTQYF

J gene: TRBJ2-7
V gene: TRBV28
CDR3 protein: CASSPITTYEQYF

J gene: TRBJ1-1
V gene: TRBV7-2
CDR3 protein: CASSWTGMNTEAFF

J gene: TRBJ2-1
V gene: TRBV6-5
CDR3 protein: CASSPAGAYNEQFF

J gene: TRBJ1-1
V gene: TRBV5-6
CDR3 protein: CASSSVGGRNTEAFF

J gene: TRBJ2-7
V gene: TRBV27
CDR3 protein: CASKSEASGYYEQYF

J gene: NA
V gene: TRBV11-2
CDR3 protein: CASSFNQATYEQYF

J gene: TRBJ2-1
V gene: TRBV20-1
CDR3 protein: CSVPGLEQFF

J gene: TRBJ2-1
V gene: TRBV7-2
CDR3 protein: CASSSGLAGALDNEQFF

J gene: TRBJ1-6
V gene: TRBV2
CDR3 protein: CASAGNSPLHF

J gene: TRBJ1-5
V gene: TRBV19
CDR3 protein: CASRGTGNSNQPQHF

J gene: TRBJ2-5
V gene: TRBV12-5
CDR3 protein: CASALQPNQETQYF

J gene: TRBJ1-2
V gene: TRBV5-1
CDR3 protein: CASSDGIGTAIGYTF

J gene: TRBJ2-7
V gene: TRBV6-1
CDR3 protein: CASSELSVYEQYF

J gene: TRBJ1-2
V gene: TRBV20-1
CDR3 protein: CSPLLTYGYTF

J gene: TRBJ1-4
V gene: TRBV28
CDR3 protein: CASLDRRNEKLFF

J gene: TRBJ2-7
V gene: TRBV18
CDR3 protein: CASSPGQSSYEQYF

J gene: TRBJ1-2
V gene: TRBV6-1
CDR3 protein: CASSELGDRYGYTF

J gene: TRBJ2-1
V gene: TRBV7-9
CDR3 protein: CASSLVWDYYNEQFF

J gene: TRBJ2-2
V gene: TRBV19
CDR3 protein: CASTQGRSNTGELFF

J gene: TRBJ2-7
V gene: TRBV19
CDR3 protein: CASSIGGGSEQYF

J gene: TRBJ1-4
V gene: TRBV27
CDR3 protein: CASSLVAGINEKLFF

J gene: TRBJ2-7
V gene: TRBV11-2
CDR3 protein: CASSLGLGQAYEQYF

J gene: TRBJ2-2
V gene: TRBV19
CDR3 protein: CASNRGTGSTTGELFF

J gene: TRBJ2-7
V gene: TRBV28
CDR3 protein: CASSFLIRDRDSGSYEQYF

J gene: TRBJ2-3
V gene: TRBV5-1
CDR3 protein: CASSLDSLGTDTQYF

J gene: TRBJ2-1
V gene: TRBV5-1
CDR3 protein: CASSRSGGSNEQFF

J gene: TRBJ2-5
V gene: TRBV5-4
CDR3 protein: CASSLGQGKETQYF

J gene: TRBJ2-7
V gene: TRBV25-1
CDR3 protein: CASSEPGGTYEQYF

J gene: TRBJ2-2
V gene: TRBV7-3
CDR3 protein: CASGGLGTGELFF

J gene: TRBJ2-7
V gene: TRBV6-1
CDR3 protein: CASSEAGGLYEQYF

J gene: TRBJ2-2
V gene: TRBV5-1
CDR3 protein: CASSFGTGGVTGELFF

J gene: TRBJ2-1
V gene: TRBV5-5
CDR3 protein: CASSLAQASGVYNEQFF

J gene: TRBJ2-2
V gene: TRBV5-1
CDR3 protein: CASRKQGGTGELFF

J gene: TRBJ2-5
V gene: TRBV29-1
CDR3 protein: CSGETQGMEETQYF

J gene: TRBJ2-1
V gene: TRBV11-2
CDR3 protein: CASSSTGGVNEQFF